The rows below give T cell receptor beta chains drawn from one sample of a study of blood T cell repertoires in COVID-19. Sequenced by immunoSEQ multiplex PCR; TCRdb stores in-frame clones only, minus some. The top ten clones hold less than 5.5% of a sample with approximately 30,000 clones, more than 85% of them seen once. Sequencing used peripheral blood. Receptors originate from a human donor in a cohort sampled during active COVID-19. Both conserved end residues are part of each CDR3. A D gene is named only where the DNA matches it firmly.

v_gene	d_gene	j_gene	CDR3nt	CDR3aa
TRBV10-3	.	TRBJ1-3	TGTGCCATCAGTGGGGAAGGACTGAGAAACACCATATATTTT	CAISGEGLRNTIYF
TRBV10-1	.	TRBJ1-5	TGCGCCAAAGCAGTAGGCAGGGATATCGCTAGCAATCAGCCCCAGCATTTT	CAKAVGRDIASNQPQHF
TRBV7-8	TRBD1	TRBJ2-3	TGTGCCAGCAGATCTATTACGTCCGGGACAGGGGGCACAGATACGCAGTATTTT	CASRSITSGTGGTDTQYF
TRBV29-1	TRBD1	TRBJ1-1	TGCAGCGTTGAGGGACAGGGGGCCCCAAGAGCTTTCTTT	CSVEGQGAPRAFF
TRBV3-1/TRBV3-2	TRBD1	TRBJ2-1	TGTGCCAGCAGCCAAGGCGGACAGGAGATTTACAATGAGCAGTTCTTC	CASSQGGQEIYNEQFF
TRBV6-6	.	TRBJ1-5	TGTGCCAGCAGTTTCGAATCAGGGATTCAGCCCCAGCATTTT	CASSFESGIQPQHF
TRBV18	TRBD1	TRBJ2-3	TGTGCCAGCTCACCAGGTACAGGGGGCCTAACGGATACGCAGTATTTT	CASSPGTGGLTDTQYF
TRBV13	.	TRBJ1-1	TGTGCCAGCAGCTCTACGGGGAGTTTCACTGAAGCTTTCTTT	CASSSTGSFTEAFF
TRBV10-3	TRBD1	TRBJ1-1	TGTGCCATCAGGGCCGGGACAGCGAACACTGAAGCTTTCTTT	CAIRAGTANTEAFF
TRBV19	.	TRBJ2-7	TGTGCCAGTAGTATAACCAGCGGTCCCTACGAGCAGTACTTC	CASSITSGPYEQYF
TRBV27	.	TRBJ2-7	TGTGCCAGCAGCCCGAAGTTGGGTGGGGCCGTCCTGGGCGAGCAGTACTTC	CASSPKLGGAVLGEQYF
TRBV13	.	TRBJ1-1	TGTGCCAGCAGCTTAGGCCGGGTGAACACTGAAGCTTTCTTT	CASSLGRVNTEAFF
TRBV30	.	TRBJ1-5	TGTGCCTGGAGTGGCGGGACCAACAATCAGCCCCAGCATTTT	CAWSGGTNNQPQHF
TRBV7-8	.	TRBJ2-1	TGTGCCAGCAGTCAGCCGGCAGGCGGGCACAATGAGCAGTTCTTC	CASSQPAGGHNEQFF
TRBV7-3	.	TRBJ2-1	TGTGCCAGCAGCTTAAGTTCTAGGTCGGATGAGCAGTTCTTC	CASSLSSRSDEQFF
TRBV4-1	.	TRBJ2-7	TGCGCCAGCAGCCCGGGGATTCTCTCCTACGAGCAGTACTTC	CASSPGILSYEQYF
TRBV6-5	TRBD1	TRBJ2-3	TGTGCCAGCAGGGGACAGGGGTACACAGATACGCAGTATTTT	CASRGQGYTDTQYF
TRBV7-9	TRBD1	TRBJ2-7	TGTGCCAGCAGCGCCTTGTATTCGGGCAGGGGGTACTCCTACGAGCAGTACTTC	CASSALYSGRGYSYEQYF
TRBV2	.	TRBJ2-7	TGTGCCAGCAGTGTCGCGCAGGGAAGCGAGCAGTACTTC	CASSVAQGSEQYF
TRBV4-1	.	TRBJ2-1	TGCGCCAGCAGCAATCCCCCCTTGTCGTACTCGTCTTACAATGAGCAGTTCTTC	CASSNPPLSYSSYNEQFF
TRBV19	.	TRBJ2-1	TGTGCCAGTGAAACTACAGGGAGAGCCCATGAGCAGTTCTTC	CASETTGRAHEQFF
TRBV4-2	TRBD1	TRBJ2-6	TGTGCCAGCAGCCAAGTGGGGACAGGAGGCTCTGGGGCCAACGTCCTGACTTTC	CASSQVGTGGSGANVLTF
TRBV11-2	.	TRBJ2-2	TGTGCCAGCAGCTTAGCACGAAGCCCCATCGACACCGGGGAGCTGTTTTTT	CASSLARSPIDTGELFF
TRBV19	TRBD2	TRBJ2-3	TGTGCCAGTACCGGGTGGGGGACTAGCGGGAGAAGGAGCACAGATACGCAGTATTTT	CASTGWGTSGRRSTDTQYF
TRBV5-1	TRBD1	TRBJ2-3	TGCGCCAGCAGCCCGACCGGGACAGGGCTGACAGATACGCAGTATTTT	CASSPTGTGLTDTQYF